This T cell receptor beta chain was found in a study of radiation and T cells in renal cell carcinoma. Study-wide results and caveats: From baseline, blood top tumor clonotypes peaked at 2 weeks post-radiation. Baseline intratumoral clonotype presence is unknown without pretreatment biopsies.

Concerning this clone: Its antigen is not identified.

TCRdb's table, derived via immunoSEQ multiplex PCR, lists solely in-frame clones and lacks some. Found here are more than 60,000 clones, 70% to 90% of them singletons; the top ten hold about 2.4%. The CDR3 sequence is 15 residues long. Germline assignment: CDR1 LNHNV and CDR2 YYDKDF (reference sequence). V lost 7 bases to trimming and J lost 2 bases, with 12 bases between them. The time point: blood 4 weeks post-SBRT, at nephrectomy. The sample's treatment: 15 Gy SBRT to primary tumor, nephrectomy 4 weeks later. The sequenced sample was blood, obtained from a patient whose treatment included radiotherapy and nephrectomy. This clonotype was sampled from a woman in her sixties or seventies with renal cell carcinoma. The chain joins TRBV15 to TRBJ2-6, with D perhaps TRBD1 (7 bases). The CDR3 is CATNRGGAGANVLTF. The CDR3 region has the DNA TGTGCCACCAACAGGGGAGGAGCTGGGGCCAACGTCCTGACTTTC.